These 10 T cell receptor beta chains were all obtained from the same sample, sequenced in a study of beta chain features in type 1 diabetes. Expressed TCRB transcripts were sequenced because the isolated RNA had all been reverse transcribed beforehand. Method: immunoSEQ multiplex PCR; TCRdb's copy keeps in-frame clones and lacks some. The sample yields 360,000 or so clones, around 20% seen once. The specimen was naive CD4+ T cells from blood. The receptors were sampled from a woman aged 18-29 years in good health.

This chain links TRBV5-4 with TRBJ1-6, with D perhaps matching TRBD1 (5 bases). This CDR3 comprises 13 residues. Per germline, CDR1 SGHNT and CDR2 YYREEE (reference sequence). V gave up 5 bases and J gave up 7 bases, with 10 bases separating them. CDR3 loop: CASSVRENSPLHF. In nucleotides, the CDR3 is TGTGCCAGCAGTGTCAGGGAAAATTCACCCCTCCACTTT.

This clone has a handful of counts. This same CDR3 is encoded by further DNA sequences in the sample. The CDR3 spells CASSAGQGDYGYTF. The DNA for the CDR3 is TGTGCCAGCAGCGCGGGACAGGGAGACTATGGCTACACCTTC. V gene TRBV9 combines with J gene TRBJ1-2; 9 nucleotides agree with TRBD1. Trimming took 3 bases from V and 3 from J; bases not matched to a gene: 3. The CDR3 runs 14 residues. The germline CDR1 and CDR2 sequences are SGDLS and YYNGEE.

This clone was detected only once. The rearrangement links TRBV10-3 to TRBJ2-6, with 10 bases fitting TRBD2. The V segment lost 4 bases and the J segment 2 bases; nucleotides outside the gene matches: 2. CDR1 ENHRY and CDR2 SYGVKD come from the germline V gene. This CDR3 spans 16 amino acids. Here the CDR3 reads CAISGSGRAGANVLTF. The DNA of the CDR3 is TGTGCCATCAGTGGAAGCGGGAGGGCTGGGGCCAACGTCCTGACTTTC.

The J gene is TRBJ2-2, the V gene TRBV4-3; 8 nucleotides match TRBD1. Trimming at V came to 4 bases and at J to 5 bases, leaving 3 bases not matched to a gene. The CDR3 loop spans 14 amino acids. Germline values: CDR1 LGHNA, CDR2 YSLEER. In nucleotides, the CDR3 is TGCGCCAGCAGCCGGGACAGGTGGACCGGGGAGCTGTTTTTT. It translates to CASSRDRWTGELFF.

There are a few counts of this clone. The rearrangement links TRBV19 to TRBJ2-3, with TRBD2 matching over 9 bases. V lost 5 bases, J lost 5 bases, and 5 bases stayed unmatched. Germline assignment: CDR1 LNHDA and CDR2 SQIVND (reference sequence). The CDR3 is 14 amino acids. The CDR3 DNA follows: TGTGCCAGTAGTTTTAGCGGGAGAGGAGATACGCAGTATTTT. Its protein product is CASSFSGRGDTQYF.

The chain is built from TRBV4-2 and TRBJ1-1; D perhaps matches TRBD1 (5 bases). Germline CDR1 reads LGHNA; CDR2 reads YNFKEQ. The ends were cut back, 1 base at V and 0 bases at J, with 9 bases in the middle. The CDR3 totals 15 residues. The CDR3 is CASSQGKGMNTEAFF. The CDR3 bases are TGTGCCAGCAGCCAAGGGAAGGGGATGAACACTGAAGCTTTCTTT.

There are a few counts of this clone. At the DNA level, this CDR3 is encoded by other sequences in the same sample as well. The chain links TRBV30 to TRBJ1-2; D perhaps matches TRBD1 (5 bases). Germline V gene sequence: CDR1 GTSNPN, CDR2 SVGIG (reference sequence). The CDR3 consists of 11 residues. Trimming pared 0 bases from V and 7 bases from J, leaving 6 bases between. This chain's CDR3 is CAWSVGGGYTF. The DNA for the CDR3 is TGTGCCTGGAGTGTCGGGGGTGGCTACACCTTC.

This clone was counted only a few times. J is TRBJ2-3 and V is TRBV2; D perhaps matches TRBD2 (7 bases). V was shortened by 0 bases and J by 5 bases, with 12 bases between the two germline ends. This CDR3 contains 15 residues. The germline V gene encodes CDR1 SNHLY and CDR2 FYNNEI. The CDR3 DNA follows: TGTGCCAGCAGTGAAGCGGGGGGGCCGGGAGATACGCAGTATTTT. Translating gives CASSEAGGPGDTQYF.

Here the CDR3 DNA reads TGCGCCAGCAGCCAAGAGTTCCGCTCCTACGAGCAGTACTTC. It specifies CASSQEFRSYEQYF. The J gene is TRBJ2-7, the V gene TRBV4-1; D not resolved. CDR1 MGHRA and CDR2 YSYEKL come from the germline V gene. Trimming removed 0 bases from V and 0 bases from J, with 6 bases in between. The CDR3 is made up of 14 amino acids.

The table lists this clone with a few counts. J is TRBJ1-4 and V is TRBV14; 8 bases map to TRBD1. Germline-derived CDR1 and CDR2 are SGHDN and FVKESK. This CDR3 comprises 13 residues. The trim removed 4 bases at V and 8 bases at J, leaving 3 bases unmatched. The CDR3 region is CASSPRQGEKLFF. In nucleotides, the CDR3 is TGTGCCAGCAGCCCCCGACAGGGGGAAAAACTGTTTTTT.